Each of the 19 T cell receptor beta chains below was sequenced from the same sample in a study of PD-L1 blockade in urothelial cancer. Repertoires were generated with immunoSEQ multiplex PCR, while TCRdb's copy carries only in-frame clones and drops some. The sample consists of 90,000 or so clones, around 90% of them appearing once. Time point indicated: pretreatment peripheral blood. The sample was PBMCs, taken around atezolizumab (anti-PD-L1) treatment. These receptors originate from a man aged 55 to 70 with urothelial cancer.

This clone was seen once. The rearrangement joins TRBV5-1 to TRBJ2-1; maybe TRBD2 (5 bases). The CDR3 contains 14 residues. V lost 0 bases, J lost 9 bases, and 13 bases lay in between. Per the germline V gene, CDR1 is SGHRS and CDR2 is YFSETQ. In DNA form, the CDR3 reads TGCGCCAGCAGCTTGGCCGGAGGTAGTGGTGAGCAGTTCTTC. Amino acids: CASSLAGGSGEQFF.

This chain links TRBV5-5 with TRBJ2-3; 9 nucleotides align to TRBD1. Germline V lookup: CDR1 SGHKS, CDR2 YYEKEE (reference sequence). The length of the CDR3 is 16 residues. J lost 1 base, V lost 3 bases, and 6 bases had no gene match. The CDR3 coding sequence is TGTGCCAGCAGCTCCTTAAGGACAGGGGGCACAGATACGCAGTATTTT. Protein sequence: CASSSLRTGGTDTQYF.

The sample holds one count of this clone. The rearrangement uses TRBV4-3 and TRBJ1-1, with D unclear. With 0 bases removed from V and 8 bases from J, the gap between germline ends came to 10 bases. Germline loops: CDR1 LGHNA, CDR2 YSLEER. This CDR3 region has 13 residues. DNA for the CDR3: TGCGCCAGCAGCCAAGATGATTGGCGGGAAGCTTTCTTT. It translates to CASSQDDWREAFF.

This chain connects TRBV19 to TRBJ2-7, with D tentatively TRBD2 (6 bases). The V gene's germline CDR1 is LNHDA and CDR2 SQIVND (reference sequence). The length of the CDR3 is 14 residues. Trimming pared 9 bases from V and 7 bases from J, leaving 22 bases between. CDR3 nucleotides: TGTGCCAGCAGGAAGGTGCCCACTGGGAGGGAGCAGTACTTC. Translation: CASRKVPTGREQYF. The full variable domain, in which reference TRBV19 and TRBJ2-7 provide the parts outside the CDR3, is DGGITQSPKYLFRKEGQNVTLSCEQNLNHDAMYWYRQDPGQGLRLIYYSQIVNDFQKGDIAEGYSVSREKKESFPLTVTSAQKNPTAFYLCASRKVPTGREQYFGPGTRLTVT.

V usage is TRBV28 and J usage is TRBJ2-7; the D is unclear. Germline CDR1 and CDR2: MDHEN and SYDVKM. V was cut by 3 bases and J by 6 bases, with 9 bases left in between. The CDR3 has 12 residues. CDR3 sequence: CASSFGSAEQYF. CDR3 nucleotides: TGTGCCAGCAGTTTTGGCAGCGCCGAGCAGTACTTC.

This clone has just one count. The chain employs TRBV18 and TRBJ1-2, with 7 bases identical to TRBD1. CDR1 is KGHSH, CDR2 LQKENI, per germline. The CDR3 sequence is 15 residues long. The trim removed 4 bases at V and 2 bases at J, leaving 7 bases unmatched. The CDR3 loop is CASSLRQGFNYGYTF. The DNA for the CDR3 is TGTGCCAGCTCACTCCGACAGGGTTTCAACTATGGCTACACCTTC.

This chain links TRBV11-2 with TRBJ1-5; D is uncertain. The V end was cut by 5 bases, the J end by 9 bases, with 26 bases between. The germline V gene encodes CDR1 SGHAT and CDR2 FQNNGV. The CDR3 loop spans 17 amino acids. The CDR3 spells CASSAPVGRALALPQHF. The DNA of the CDR3 is TGTGCCAGCAGCGCGCCCGTGGGCCGCGCCCTCGCTCTGCCCCAGCATTTT.

This clone was seen just once. The chain uses TRBV2 and TRBJ1-1; 8 nucleotides line up with TRBD1. The CDR3 loop spans 17 amino acids. V lost 4 bases to trimming and J lost 7 bases; unmatched junction nucleotides: 17. In germline, CDR1 is SNHLY, CDR2 FYNNEI. The CDR3 nucleotides are TGTGCCAGCAGTGTCGGGGCTAAGGACAGGGTCAGTGGTGAAGCTTTCTTT. Protein product: CASSVGAKDRVSGEAFF.

The chain joins TRBV5-1 to TRBJ2-2; D gene unclear. The germline gives CDR1 SGHRS, CDR2 YFSETQ. This CDR3 is built from 13 residues. The V and J ends lost 4 bases and 3 bases respectively, with 7 bases between them. The CDR3 nucleotides read TGCGCCAGCAGCCCCCGGGACACCGGGGAGCTGTTTTTT. Translation gives CASSPRDTGELFF.

The sample holds a few counts of this clone. The CDR3 region is CASSLQGEGSPLHF. Here the CDR3 DNA reads TGCGCCAGCAGTTTACAGGGTGAGGGTTCACCCCTCCACTTT. The rearrangement joins TRBV5-1 to TRBJ1-6; a possible D gene is TRBD1 (6 bases). Germline V gene data show CDR1 as SGHRS and CDR2 as YFSETQ. V lost 5 bases to trimming and J lost 9 bases, with 15 bases between them. The CDR3 is 14 amino acids.

This clone was recorded only once. The chain combines TRBV28 with TRBJ1-3; TRBD1 might be the D (6 bases). CDR3 length: 16 residues. Per the germline V gene, CDR1 is MDHEN and CDR2 is SYDVKM. Trimming pared 3 bases from V and 4 bases from J, leaving 16 bases between. This CDR3 reads CASSFPAGVDGNTIYF. The CDR3 DNA follows: TGTGCCAGCAGTTTCCCCGCAGGGGTAGACGGAAACACCATATATTTT.

In its sample, this clone was seen once. This chain links TRBV9 with TRBJ2-7; 9 bases map to TRBD1. The CDR3 is made up of 16 amino acids. The germline V gene has CDR1 SGDLS and CDR2 YYNGEE. Trimming cost V 2 bases and J 6 bases; bases outside gene matches: 12. CDR3 sequence: CASSVGQGYNSGEQYF. The CDR3 bases are TGTGCCAGCAGCGTCGGACAGGGGTATAACTCGGGCGAGCAGTACTTC.

The chain has TRBV7-9 and TRBJ1-6; TRBD1 might be the D (6 bases). Trimming left V 0 bases short and J 14 bases short, with 11 bases between. The CDR3 totals 13 residues. Germline V lookup: CDR1 SEHNR, CDR2 FQNEAQ (reference sequence). CDR3 amino acids: CASSLAGASSLHF. The DNA for the CDR3 is TGTGCCAGCAGCTTAGCGGGGGCGTCGTCCCTCCACTTT.

The V and J genes are TRBV5-4 and TRBJ2-7, with 13 bases matching TRBD2. CDR3 length: 15 residues. The trim removed 4 bases at V and 2 bases at J, leaving 3 bases unmatched. Germline loops: CDR1 SGHNT, CDR2 YYREEE (reference sequence). This CDR3 reads CASSPGTSGTYEQYF. In DNA form, the CDR3 reads TGTGCCAGCAGCCCTGGGACTAGCGGGACCTACGAGCAGTACTTC. Combining the CDR3 with reference TRBV5-4 and TRBJ2-7 gives the whole variable domain ETGVTQSPTHLIKTRGQQVTLRCSSQSGHNTVSWYQQALGQGPQFIFQYYREEENGRGNFPPRFSGLQFPNYSSELNVNALELDDSALYLCASSPGTSGTYEQYFGPGTRLTVT.

This chain links TRBV25-1 with TRBJ1-2, with TRBD1 as a possible D gene (5 bases). Trimming removed 3 bases from V and 5 bases from J, with 13 bases in between. Germline CDR1 MGHDK, CDR2 SYGVNS. The CDR3 sequence is 14 residues long. The CDR3 reads CASSDPGSTYGYTF. The CDR3 nucleotides are TGTGCCAGCAGTGATCCAGGGTCGACTTATGGCTACACCTTC.

The chain carries TRBV28 and TRBJ2-5; D is unresolved. The V end lost 6 bases, the J end lost 2 bases, and 7 bases lay between the germline ends. Germline CDR1 reads MDHEN; CDR2 reads SYDVKM. The length of the CDR3 is 12 residues. CDR3 loop: CASRKLQETQYF. The CDR3 DNA reads as TGTGCCAGCAGAAAATTACAAGAGACCCAGTACTTC.

The chain is built from TRBV6-6 and TRBJ2-3; D possibly corresponds to TRBD1 (6 bases). V gave up 4 bases and J gave up 4 bases, with 12 bases separating them. Germline V CDR1 and CDR2: MNHNY, SVGAGI (reference sequence). This CDR3 contains 14 residues. The CDR3 DNA follows: TGTGCCAGCAGTTTTGGGGGCGCGGCAGATACGCAGTATTTT. Its translation: CASSFGGAADTQYF.

CDR3 DNA sequence: TGTGCCAGCAGTTCCAACAGGGGGCGCGTTGGCTACACCTTC. Translated: CASSSNRGRVGYTF. This sequence joins TRBV6-6 and TRBJ1-2; 9 bases agree with TRBD1. Germline lookup yields CDR1 MNHNY and CDR2 SVGAGI (reference sequence). The V and J ends lost 4 bases and 7 bases, in that order; junction bases with no gene match: 7. CDR3 length equals 14 residues.

The chain recombines TRBV7-2 with TRBJ2-3; tentatively, D is TRBD2 (6 bases). Trimming pared 6 bases from V and 3 bases from J, leaving 16 bases between. The CDR3 loop spans 15 amino acids. CDR1 SGHTA and CDR2 FQGNSA come from the germline V gene. In DNA form, the CDR3 reads TGTGCCAGCAGTCAGTACCGGGGGAGAACAGATACGCAGTATTTT. Protein product: CASSQYRGRTDTQYF.